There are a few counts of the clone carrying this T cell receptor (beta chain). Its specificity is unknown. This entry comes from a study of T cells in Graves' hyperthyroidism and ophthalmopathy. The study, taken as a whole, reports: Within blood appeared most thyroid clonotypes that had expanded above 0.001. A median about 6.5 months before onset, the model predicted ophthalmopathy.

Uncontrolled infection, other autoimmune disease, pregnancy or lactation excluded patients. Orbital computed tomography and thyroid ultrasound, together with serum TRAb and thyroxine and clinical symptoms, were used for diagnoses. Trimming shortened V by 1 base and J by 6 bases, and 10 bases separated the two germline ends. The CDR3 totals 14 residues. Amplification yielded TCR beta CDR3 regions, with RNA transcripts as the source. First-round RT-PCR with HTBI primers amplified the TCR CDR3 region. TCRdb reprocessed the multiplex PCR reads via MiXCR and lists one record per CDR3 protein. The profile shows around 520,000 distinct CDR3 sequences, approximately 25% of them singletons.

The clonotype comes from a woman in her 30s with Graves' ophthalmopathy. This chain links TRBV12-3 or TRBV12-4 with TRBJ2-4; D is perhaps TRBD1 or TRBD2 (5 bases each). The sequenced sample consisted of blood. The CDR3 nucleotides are TGTGCCAGCAGTTTAGAGGTCGGGACAAACATTCAGTACTTC. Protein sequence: CASSLEVGTNIQYF.